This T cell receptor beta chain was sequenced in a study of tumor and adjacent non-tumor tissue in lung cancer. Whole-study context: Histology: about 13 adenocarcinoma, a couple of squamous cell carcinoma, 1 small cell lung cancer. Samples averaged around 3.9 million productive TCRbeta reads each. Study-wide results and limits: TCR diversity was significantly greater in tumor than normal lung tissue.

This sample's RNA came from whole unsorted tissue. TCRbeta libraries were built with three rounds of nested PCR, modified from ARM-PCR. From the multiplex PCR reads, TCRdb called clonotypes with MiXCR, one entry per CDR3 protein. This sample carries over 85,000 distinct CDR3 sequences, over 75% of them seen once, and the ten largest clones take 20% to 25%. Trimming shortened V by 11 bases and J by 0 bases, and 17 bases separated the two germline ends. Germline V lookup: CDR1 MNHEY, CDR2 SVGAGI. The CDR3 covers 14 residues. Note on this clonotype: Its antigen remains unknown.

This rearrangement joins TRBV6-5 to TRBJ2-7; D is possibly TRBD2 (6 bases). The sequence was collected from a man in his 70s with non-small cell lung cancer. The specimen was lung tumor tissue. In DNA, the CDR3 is TGTGCCTGCATCCCCTTAGCGGCCTCCTACGAGCAGTACTTC. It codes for CACIPLAASYEQYF.